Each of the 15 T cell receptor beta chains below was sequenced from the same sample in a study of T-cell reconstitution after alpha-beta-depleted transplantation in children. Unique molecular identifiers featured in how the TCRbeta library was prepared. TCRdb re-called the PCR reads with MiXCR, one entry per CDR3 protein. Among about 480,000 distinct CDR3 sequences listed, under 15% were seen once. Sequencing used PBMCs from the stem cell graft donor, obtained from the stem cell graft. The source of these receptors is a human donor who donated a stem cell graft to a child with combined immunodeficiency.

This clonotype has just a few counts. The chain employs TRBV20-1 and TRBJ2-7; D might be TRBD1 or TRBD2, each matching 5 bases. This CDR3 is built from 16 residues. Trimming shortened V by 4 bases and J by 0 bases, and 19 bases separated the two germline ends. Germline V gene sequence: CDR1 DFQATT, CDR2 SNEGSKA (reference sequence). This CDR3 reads CSATPSPRQSSYEQYF. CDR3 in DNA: TGCAGTGCTACCCCTAGCCCGCGACAGAGCTCCTACGAGCAGTACTTC.

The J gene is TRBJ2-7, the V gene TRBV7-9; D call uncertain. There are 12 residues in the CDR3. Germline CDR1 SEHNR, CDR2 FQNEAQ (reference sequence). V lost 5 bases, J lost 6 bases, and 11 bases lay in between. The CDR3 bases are TGTGCCAGCAGCCCCAAGGGTCTCGAGCAGTACTTC. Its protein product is CASSPKGLEQYF.

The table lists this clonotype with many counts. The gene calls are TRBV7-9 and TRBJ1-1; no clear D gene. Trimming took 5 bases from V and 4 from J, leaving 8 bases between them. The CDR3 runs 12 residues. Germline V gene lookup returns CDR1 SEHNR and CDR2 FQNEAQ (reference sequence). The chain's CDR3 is CASSPSVTEAFF. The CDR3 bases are TGTGCCAGCAGCCCAAGTGTCACTGAAGCTTTCTTT.

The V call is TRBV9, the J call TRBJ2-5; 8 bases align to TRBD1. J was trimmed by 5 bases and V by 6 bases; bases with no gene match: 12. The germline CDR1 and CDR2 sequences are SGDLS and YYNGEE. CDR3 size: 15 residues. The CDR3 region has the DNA TGTGCCAGCACCCAGGGGGCCCTCGGCGGGGAGACCCAGTACTTC. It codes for CASTQGALGGETQYF.

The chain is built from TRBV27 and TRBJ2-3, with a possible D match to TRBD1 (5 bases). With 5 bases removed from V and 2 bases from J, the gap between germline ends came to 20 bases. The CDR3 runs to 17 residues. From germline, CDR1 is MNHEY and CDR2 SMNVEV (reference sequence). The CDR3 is CASSEAIRQPHTDTQYF. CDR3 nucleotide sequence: TGTGCCAGCAGTGAAGCCATCCGACAGCCTCACACAGATACGCAGTATTTT.

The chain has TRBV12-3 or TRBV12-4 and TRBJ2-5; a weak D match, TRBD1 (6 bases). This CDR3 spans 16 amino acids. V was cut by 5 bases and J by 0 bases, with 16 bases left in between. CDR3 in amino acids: CASSPSFDRNQETQYF. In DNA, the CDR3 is TGTGCCAGCAGTCCATCCTTCGACAGGAACCAAGAGACCCAGTACTTC.

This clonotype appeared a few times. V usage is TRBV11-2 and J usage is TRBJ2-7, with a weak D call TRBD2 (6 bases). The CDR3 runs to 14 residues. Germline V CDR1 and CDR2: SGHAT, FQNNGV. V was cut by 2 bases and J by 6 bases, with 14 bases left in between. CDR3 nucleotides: TGTGCCAGCAGCTTATCCCGGGGGATTTTCGAGCAGTACTTC. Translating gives CASSLSRGIFEQYF.

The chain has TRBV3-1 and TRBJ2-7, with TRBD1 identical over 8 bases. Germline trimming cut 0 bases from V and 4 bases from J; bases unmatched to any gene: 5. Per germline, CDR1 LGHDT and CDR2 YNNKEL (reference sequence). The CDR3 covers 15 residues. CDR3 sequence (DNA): TGTGCCAGCAGCCAAGATTTGCAGGGGGCGTACGAGCAGTACTTC. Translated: CASSQDLQGAYEQYF.

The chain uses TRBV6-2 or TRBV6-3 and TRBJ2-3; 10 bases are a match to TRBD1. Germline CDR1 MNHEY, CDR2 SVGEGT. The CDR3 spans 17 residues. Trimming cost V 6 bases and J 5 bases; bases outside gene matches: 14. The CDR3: CASSRNRQGAFQDTQYF. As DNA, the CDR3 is TGTGCCAGCAGCCGAAACAGACAGGGGGCGTTCCAAGATACGCAGTATTTT.

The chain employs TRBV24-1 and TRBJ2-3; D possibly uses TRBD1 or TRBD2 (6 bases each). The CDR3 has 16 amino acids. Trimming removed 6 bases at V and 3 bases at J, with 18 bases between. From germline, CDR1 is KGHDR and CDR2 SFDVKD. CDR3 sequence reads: CATSHPRGARTDTQYF. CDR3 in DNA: TGTGCCACCAGTCACCCAAGGGGGGCGCGGACAGATACGCAGTATTTT.

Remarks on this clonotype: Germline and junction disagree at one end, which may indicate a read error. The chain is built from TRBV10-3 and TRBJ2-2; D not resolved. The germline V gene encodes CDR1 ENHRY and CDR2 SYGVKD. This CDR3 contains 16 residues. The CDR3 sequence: CDISDSYGINTGELFF. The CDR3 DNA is TGTGACATCAGTGACTCCTACGGAATAAACACCGGGGAGCTGTTTTTT.

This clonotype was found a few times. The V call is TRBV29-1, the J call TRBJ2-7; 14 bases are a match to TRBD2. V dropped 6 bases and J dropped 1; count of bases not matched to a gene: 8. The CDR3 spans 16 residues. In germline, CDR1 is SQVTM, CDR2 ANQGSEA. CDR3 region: CSVVGLAGAPSYEQYF. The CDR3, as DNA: TGCAGCGTAGTGGGACTAGCGGGGGCCCCTTCCTACGAGCAGTACTTC.

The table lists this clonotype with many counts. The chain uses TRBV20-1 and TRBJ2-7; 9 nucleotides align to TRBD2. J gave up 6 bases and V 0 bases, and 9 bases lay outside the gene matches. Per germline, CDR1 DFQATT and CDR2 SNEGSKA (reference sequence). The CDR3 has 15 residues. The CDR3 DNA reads TGCAGTGCTAGAGAAGCGGGACTAGCAATTAGCGAGCAGTACTTC. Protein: CSAREAGLAISEQYF.

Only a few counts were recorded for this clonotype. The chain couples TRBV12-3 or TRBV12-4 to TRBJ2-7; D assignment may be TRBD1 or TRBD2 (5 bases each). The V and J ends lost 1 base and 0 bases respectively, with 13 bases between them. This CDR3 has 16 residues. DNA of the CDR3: TGTGCCAGCAGTTTAGGTGGGGGATACCTCTCCTACGAGCAGTACTTC. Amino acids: CASSLGGGYLSYEQYF.

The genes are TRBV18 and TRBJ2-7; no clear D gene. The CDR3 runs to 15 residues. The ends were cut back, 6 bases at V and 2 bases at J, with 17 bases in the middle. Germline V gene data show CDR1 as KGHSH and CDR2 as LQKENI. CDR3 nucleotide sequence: TGTGCCAGCTCCGAATCCCCAGGTCAGGCCTACGAGCAGTACTTC. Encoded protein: CASSESPGQAYEQYF.